The 15 T cell receptor beta chains below all came from one sample that was sequenced in a study of T cell changes during pregnancy in multiple sclerosis. Measured with immunoSEQ multiplex PCR; TCRdb has only the in-frame clones, and not every one. The data show 84,000 or so clones, less than 95% seen once. Specimen: peripheral blood, collected in the third trimester of pregnancy. Receptors were obtained from a female donor with multiple sclerosis, enrolled in a pregnancy study.

This clone was seen just once. J is TRBJ1-4 and V is TRBV5-6; the match to TRBD1 covers 8 bases. Losses at the gene ends were 3 bases for V and 4 bases for J; bases not matched to a gene: 5. Germline CDR1 reads SGHDT; CDR2 reads YYEEEE. The CDR3 extends over 15 amino acids. CDR3 region: CASSWRTGRNEKLFF. The CDR3 region has the DNA TGTGCCAGCAGCTGGAGGACAGGGCGTAATGAAAAACTGTTTTTT.

This chain connects TRBV6-5 to TRBJ2-4; tentative D call: TRBD2 (6 bases). The length of the CDR3 is 13 residues. Trimming stripped 7 bases from V and 6 bases from J, with 13 bases between. CDR1 and CDR2 (germline): MNHEY, SVGAGI. CDR3 DNA sequence: TGTGCCAGCAAAAAGGAGGGGAGAAACATTCAGTACTTC. Its translation is CASKKEGRNIQYF.

The CDR3 coding sequence is TGTGCCAGCAGCGCCTCGGGGGAGCAAGAGACCCAGTACTTC. Translated: CASSASGEQETQYF. This sequence joins TRBV9 and TRBJ2-5, with a weak D call TRBD2 (6 bases). Germline-derived CDR1 and CDR2 are SGDLS and YYNGEE. Trimming pared 3 bases from V and 2 bases from J, leaving 11 bases between. This CDR3 is built from 14 residues.

The chain links TRBV6-1 to TRBJ2-2; TRBD1 matches 9 bases. The V gene end was trimmed by 11 bases and the J gene end by 6 bases; junction bases not matched to a gene: 10. The CDR3 extends over 14 amino acids. Germline V gene data show CDR1 as MNHNS and CDR2 as SASEGT. The chain's CDR3 is CALGTGKFAGELFF. CDR3 DNA sequence: TGTGCCCTTGGGACAGGGAAGTTTGCCGGGGAGCTGTTTTTT.

In its sample, this clone was seen a few times. The chain is built from TRBV9 and TRBJ1-1; D is ambiguous. The CDR3 covers 13 residues. Per germline, CDR1 SGDLS and CDR2 YYNGEE. V shed 0 bases and J shed 8 bases, with 11 bases lying between them. The DNA of the CDR3 is TGTGCCAGCAGCGTAGACCTGGGCAGCGAAGCTTTCTTT. It codes for CASSVDLGSEAFF.

The V and J genes are TRBV2 and TRBJ2-3; D is ambiguous. The ends were cut back, 8 bases at V and 0 bases at J, with 15 bases in the middle. The germline V gene encodes CDR1 SNHLY and CDR2 FYNNEI. The CDR3 has 15 amino acids. CDR3 protein: CASCRQVQSTDTQYF. Written as DNA, the CDR3 is TGTGCCAGCTGTCGGCAGGTTCAGAGCACAGATACGCAGTATTTT.

This clone was seen only once. The J gene is TRBJ1-1, the V gene TRBV11-2; D might be TRBD1 (6 bases). V lost 5 bases and J 4 bases, leaving 14 bases between the germline ends. This CDR3 has 14 residues. CDR1 SGHAT and CDR2 FQNNGV come from the germline V gene. The CDR3 reads CASSVRGGSTEAFF. The CDR3 coding sequence is TGTGCCAGCAGCGTTAGGGGGGGTAGCACTGAAGCTTTCTTT.

This clone was seen just once. The V call is TRBV7-8, the J call TRBJ2-7; D is perhaps TRBD1 (6 bases). Trimming removed 5 bases from V and 3 bases from J, with 17 bases in between. The CDR3 consists of 15 residues. Germline loops: CDR1 SGHVS, CDR2 FQNEAQ. The CDR3 reads CASSIRTDNNYEQYF. In DNA, the CDR3 is TGTGCCAGCAGCATACGGACAGACAATAACTACGAGCAGTACTTC. The full variable domain, rest sourced from reference TRBV7-8 and TRBJ2-7, is GAGVSQSPRYKVAKRGQDVALRCDPISGHVSLFWYQQALGQGPEFLTYFQNEAQLDKSGLPSDRFFAERPEGSVSTLKIQRTQQEDSAVYLCASSIRTDNNYEQYFGPGTRLTVT.

Note on this clone: Other DNA variants within this sample encode the same CDR3. The chain employs TRBV9 and TRBJ2-3; D not resolved. This CDR3 contains 12 residues. The germline gives CDR1 SGDLS, CDR2 YYNGEE. V dropped 4 bases and J dropped 2 bases, with 5 bases sitting between them. This CDR3 reads CASSPNTDTQYF. CDR3 nucleotide sequence: TGTGCCAGCAGCCCCAACACAGATACGCAGTATTTT.

J is TRBJ2-5 and V is TRBV5-1; weak D call: TRBD2 (5 bases). V gave up 4 bases and J gave up 5 bases, with 12 bases separating them. Germline V gives CDR1 SGHRS, CDR2 YFSETQ. The CDR3 covers 13 residues. In DNA form, the CDR3 reads TGCGCCAGCAGCCCCAACCCGGGGGAGACCCAGTACTTC. Its protein product is CASSPNPGETQYF.

This chain links TRBV25-1 with TRBJ1-4; no clear D. The CDR3 is 14 amino acids. Germline assignment: CDR1 MGHDK and CDR2 SYGVNS. Trimming pared 2 bases from V and 0 bases from J, leaving 4 bases between. CDR3 loop: CASSEQTTNEKLFF. Here the CDR3 DNA reads TGTGCCAGCAGTGAACAGACAACTAATGAAAAACTGTTTTTT.

This chain uses TRBV2 with TRBJ2-3; D is unclear. Germline values: CDR1 SNHLY, CDR2 FYNNEI. The CDR3 totals 14 residues. V gave up 0 bases and J gave up 5 bases, with 9 bases separating them. CDR3 sequence: CASSEARSVDTQYF. In DNA form, the CDR3 reads TGTGCCAGCAGTGAAGCGCGATCTGTAGATACGCAGTATTTT. The variable domain in full, with the rest retrieved from reference TRBV2 and TRBJ2-3, is EPEVTQTPSHQVTQMGQEVILRCVPISNHLYFYWYRQILGQKVEFLVSFYNNEISEKSEIFDDQFSVERPDGSNFTLKIRSTKLEDSAMYFCASSEARSVDTQYFGPGTRLTVL.

This rearrangement joins TRBV7-2 to TRBJ2-2, with unresolved D. The CDR3 contains 15 residues. Trimming removed 2 bases from V and 4 bases from J, with 11 bases in between. Germline CDR1 SGHTA, CDR2 FQGNSA. DNA for the CDR3: TGTGCCAGCAGCTTATGGGCAGCCCTCACCGGGGAGCTGTTTTTT. Translated: CASSLWAALTGELFF.

This clone has just one count. This chain connects TRBV9 to TRBJ2-4; 9 bases match TRBD1. Germline V CDR1 and CDR2: SGDLS, YYNGEE. The CDR3 covers 16 residues. V was pared by 3 bases and J by 3 bases, with 7 bases of the junction left unmatched. The CDR3 is CASSGGGGQGKNIQYF. As DNA, the CDR3 is TGTGCCAGCAGCGGAGGAGGGGGACAGGGCAAAAACATTCAGTACTTC.

The chain recombines TRBV2 with TRBJ1-4, with 9 bases lining up with TRBD1. The CDR3 spans 15 residues. Germline trimming cut 5 bases from V and 5 bases from J; bases unmatched to any gene: 6. Looked up from germline, CDR1 is SNHLY and CDR2 is FYNNEI. As DNA, the CDR3 is TGTGCCAGCAGTTTACGACAGGGGGGAAATGAAAAACTGTTTTTT. Protein sequence: CASSLRQGGNEKLFF.